This TCR beta chain was sequenced for a study of T cell responses to AZD1222 COVID-19 vaccine. Study overall: Researchers grouped second doses given at about 4 or about 12 weeks into one pool. General study results and limits: Repertoire sampling happened only post peak T cell response. Clonal diversity was possibly underestimated, and the donors were mostly white British, with more females.

TCRdb's table, derived via immunoSEQ multiplex PCR, lists solely in-frame clones and lacks some. The table records about 170,000 clones, about nine tenths of them present only once. Concerning this clone itself: Its specificity is not known.

Germline V gene sequence: CDR1 KGHSH, CDR2 LQKENI. CDR3 length: 16 amino acids. Deletions cut 1 base from V and 0 bases from J, with 10 bases between. This rearrangement joins TRBV18 to TRBJ1-3, with D hard to call. The specimen was peripheral blood, collected on day 0 of AZD1222 vaccination. The sequence derives from an adult in good health. Here the CDR3 reads CASSPLAVRSGNTIYF. For the CDR3, the DNA is TGTGCCAGCTCACCACTAGCCGTTCGCTCTGGAAACACCATATATTTT.